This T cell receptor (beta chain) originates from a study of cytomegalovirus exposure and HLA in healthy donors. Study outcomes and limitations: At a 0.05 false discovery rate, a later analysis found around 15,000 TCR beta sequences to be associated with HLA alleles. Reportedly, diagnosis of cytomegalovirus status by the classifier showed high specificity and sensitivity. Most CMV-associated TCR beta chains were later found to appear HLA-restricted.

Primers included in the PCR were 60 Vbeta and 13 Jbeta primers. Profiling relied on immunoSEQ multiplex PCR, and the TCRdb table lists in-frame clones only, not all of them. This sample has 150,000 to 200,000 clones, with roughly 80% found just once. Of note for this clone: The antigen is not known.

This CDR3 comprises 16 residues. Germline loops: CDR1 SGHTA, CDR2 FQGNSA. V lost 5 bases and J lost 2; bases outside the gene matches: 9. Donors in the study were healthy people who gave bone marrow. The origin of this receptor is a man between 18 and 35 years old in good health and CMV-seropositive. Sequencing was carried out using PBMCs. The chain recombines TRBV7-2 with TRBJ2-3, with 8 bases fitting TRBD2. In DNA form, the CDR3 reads TGTGCCAGCAGCGCGTCCGGGACTAGGCACACAGATACGCAGTATTTT. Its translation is CASSASGTRHTDTQYF.